This T cell receptor (beta chain) was documented in a study of OX40 agonist ivuxolimab in advanced cancers. Study-level background: Ivuxolimab, which targeted the costimulatory receptor OX40 (CD134), was an agonistic, fully human IgG2 monoclonal antibody. The paper reports the monotherapy dose-escalation portion (N of about 50 patients) of the phase I ivuxolimab trial. Prior anti-PD-1, anti-PD-L1 or anti-CTLA-4 therapy was permitted, and 30% to 50% of dose-escalation patients had received checkpoint inhibitors. Among the approximately 50 dose-escalation patients, approximately 20 had hepatocellular carcinoma, roughly 15 melanoma, 9 renal cell carcinoma and 9 head and neck cancer. In the dose-escalation cohort, approximately 80% of patients were male, and the mean age was roughly 60 years with a range of roughly 23 to 90. Partial responses occurred in three dose-escalation patients, of whom one had hepatocellular carcinoma and two had cutaneous melanoma. Intravenous ivuxolimab was administered to patients every 2 weeks at six dose levels: 0.01, 0.1, 0.3, 1.5, 3 and 10 mg/kg. The point of sequencing TCRbeta in the periphery was to test whether ivuxolimab changed TCR sequence diversity and drove clonal T-cell expansion.

What the research found in general, with its limitations: After ivuxolimab, expanded clones were on average more numerous among CD8+ T cells than among CD4+ T cells. In partial responders in the 0.1-3.0 mg/kg groups, normalized peripheral clonal expansion was found to be among the lowest, especially among CD8+ T cells. At doses of 0.1 to 3.0 mg/kg, clonal expansion of both CD4+ and CD8+ T cells in blood was seen between baseline and week 6. Low levels of normalized T-cell clonal expansion were also seen in some patients who did not respond. The antigen specificity of the clonally expanded peripheral T cells was not determined.

The trial excluded patients who had a history of autoimmune disease or who were on systemic immunosuppression. In every dose cohort, peripheral blood was drawn for TCR sequencing at baseline, cycle 4 day 1, and cycle 7 day 1. Samples came from an open-label, multicenter, first-in-human phase I dose-escalation trial of ivuxolimab. The trial enrolled adults with locally advanced or metastatic head and neck squamous cell, hepatocellular, melanoma or renal cell carcinoma. Before TCR sequencing, CD4+ and CD8+ T cells were separately sorted from peripheral blood. In regard to this clone: Which antigen it targets is not known. No base quality values were provided; no much bigger clone lies one nucleotide off.

V is shortened by 0 bases, J by 2 bases, and the region joining them spans 8 bases. CDR1 SGHDT and CDR2 YYEEEE were looked up in the germline V gene. The CDR3 spans 14 residues, from the cysteine through the phenylalanine. Of the read, only the CDR3 DNA is kept; its 42 bases are in frame from base 1. To sequence the TCRbeta CDR3 region, genomic DNA was isolated from the sorted cells. The immunoSEQ Assay was used to sequence the TCRbeta CDR3 regions. TCRdb limited this immuneACCESS table to in-frame rearrangements with V and J called. A share of clones is missing; checked studies link under half to unresolved V genes, and the rest is unexplained. The sample contains about 80,000 clones, approximately 90% of them found a single time. The ten largest clones represent approximately 0.47% of the sample.

The input for sequencing was CD4+ or CD8+ T cells sorted from blood, taken in a trial of the OX40 agonist ivuxolimab. The sequence came from an adult with an advanced solid tumor such as melanoma, head and neck, liver or kidney cancer. The receptor chain draws on TRBV5-6 and TRBJ1-1; no D gene call is confident. The DNA sequence follows: TGTGCCAGCAGCTTGGAGAGGATTAACACTGAAGCTTTCTTT. The translation is CASSLERINTEAFF.